This is a list of T cell receptor beta chains from one sample in a study of shared clonotypes between healthy human individuals. Some clones are missing from TCRdb's copy, which holds only in-frame ones; the method was immunoSEQ multiplex PCR. The repertoire holds roughly 2.1 million clones, 85% to 95% seen once, with 1.5% to 2% in the top ten. Sequencing was carried out using naive CD8+ T cells from PBMCs. These receptors all come from a young man in good health. Some clones in this sample may be carry-over from other donors' samples. The conserved cysteine and the conserved F or W are not part of the CDR3 here. D genes are given only for firm matches.

d_gene	v_gene	j_gene	CDR3aa
.	TRBV7-9	TRBJ1-2	ASSSPDFGYT
TRBD2	TRBV5-1	TRBJ2-7	ASSLDGAGAWYEQY
TRBD1	TRBV19	TRBJ1-1	ARTKTGGADGNTEAF
TRBD2	TRBV4-3	TRBJ2-7	ASSQYTSGSSYEQY
.	TRBV2	TRBJ2-1	ASSPWSPWGASTYNEQF
.	TRBV6-1	TRBJ2-7	ASSEELWDNSYEQY
.	TRBV28	TRBJ2-1	ASSLFDEQF
.	TRBV29-1	TRBJ2-1	SVEGLSYNEQF
.	TRBV11-2	TRBJ1-5	ASSLGTGNQPQH
TRBD2	TRBV28	TRBJ2-1	ASMGLAGVREQF
TRBD1	TRBV13	TRBJ2-3	ASSPQGADTQY
.	TRBV27	TRBJ2-7	ASRLGRIHSYEQY
.	TRBV27	TRBJ2-2	ASSLLMSGDYTGELF
.	TRBV9	TRBJ1-2	ASSVGDTGYGYT
TRBD2	TRBV7-8	TRBJ2-1	ASSVSWTSSYNEQF
.	TRBV7-6	TRBJ2-3	ASSLLGPDTQY
TRBD2	TRBV5-4	TRBJ2-7	ASSPGLAGGYEQY
.	TRBV28	TRBJ1-5	ASSRTEALGQPQH
.	TRBV9	TRBJ1-1	ASSVGGSTEAF
.	TRBV6-5	TRBJ1-5	ASSSNRDSNQPQH
TRBD2	TRBV19	TRBJ2-1	ASSIAAGGYNEQF
.	TRBV11-2	TRBJ2-5	ASSSRVAQETQY
TRBD1	TRBV7-8	TRBJ2-5	ASSLDPGQTTDQETQY
TRBD1	TRBV6-5	TRBJ2-7	ATRTGDYEQY
.	TRBV5-6	TRBJ2-5	ASSSLQGYQETQY
.	TRBV11-2	TRBJ2-1	ASAGTYNEQF
TRBD1	TRBV28	TRBJ1-2	ASSEPGQINYGYT
TRBD1	TRBV6-5	TRBJ2-7	ASSHTTGAYEQY
.	TRBV7-9	TRBJ2-1	ASSRSDAYNEQF
.	TRBV21-1	TRBJ2-1	ASCRCYGYHNEQF
TRBD2	TRBV19	TRBJ2-1	ASSPYRTSGSYEQF
TRBD2	TRBV11-2	TRBJ2-7	ASSSPHTSGPSYEQY
TRBD1	TRBV9	TRBJ1-2	ASSPGTAYGYT
.	TRBV9	TRBJ2-1	ASSGNRGNEQF
.	TRBV27	TRBJ2-2	ASSFGVVNTGELF
.	TRBV4-1	TRBJ2-2	ASSQDVSGELF
TRBD2	TRBV5-1	TRBJ2-3	ASSLYGRSSTDTQY
TRBD1	TRBV5-1	TRBJ2-2	ASSLALRQGNTGELF
TRBD1	TRBV29-1	TRBJ2-6	SVNGQGSGANVLT
.	TRBV13	TRBJ2-5	ASSPIGDGQETQY
TRBD2	TRBV7-6	TRBJ2-1	ASSLWTSGPQGEQF